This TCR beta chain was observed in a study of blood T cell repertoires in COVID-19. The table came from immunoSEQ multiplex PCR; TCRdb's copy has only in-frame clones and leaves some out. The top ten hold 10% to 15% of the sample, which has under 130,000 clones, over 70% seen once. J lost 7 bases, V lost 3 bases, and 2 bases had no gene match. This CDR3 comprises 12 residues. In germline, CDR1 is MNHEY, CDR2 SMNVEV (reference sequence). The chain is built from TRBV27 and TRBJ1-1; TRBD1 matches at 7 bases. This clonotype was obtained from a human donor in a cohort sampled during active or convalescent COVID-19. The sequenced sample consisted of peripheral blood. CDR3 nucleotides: TGTGCCAGCAGTTTCTGGGACAGTGAAGCTTTCTTT. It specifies CASSFWDSEAFF.